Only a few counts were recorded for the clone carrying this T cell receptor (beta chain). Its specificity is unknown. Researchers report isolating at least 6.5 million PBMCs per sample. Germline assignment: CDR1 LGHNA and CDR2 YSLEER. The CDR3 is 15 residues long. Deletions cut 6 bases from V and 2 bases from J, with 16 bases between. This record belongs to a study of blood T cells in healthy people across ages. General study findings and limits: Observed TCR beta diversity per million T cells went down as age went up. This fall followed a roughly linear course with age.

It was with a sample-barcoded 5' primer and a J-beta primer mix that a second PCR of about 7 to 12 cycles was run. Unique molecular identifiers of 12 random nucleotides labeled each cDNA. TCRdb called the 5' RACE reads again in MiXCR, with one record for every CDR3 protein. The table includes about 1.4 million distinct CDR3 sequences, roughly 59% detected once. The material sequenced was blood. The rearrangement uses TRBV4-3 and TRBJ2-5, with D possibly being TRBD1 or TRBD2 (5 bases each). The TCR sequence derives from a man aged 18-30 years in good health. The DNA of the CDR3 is TGCGCCAGCAGTCACGGGGCCGGGGAACAAGAGACCCAGTACTTC. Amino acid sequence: CASSHGAGEQETQYF.